This TCR beta chain comes out of a study of breast tumors, draining lymph nodes, adjacent tissues. Germline V lookup: CDR1 MNHEY, CDR2 SVGEGT. V was shortened by 6 bases and J by 5 bases, with 16 bases between the two germline ends. The CDR3 spans 14 residues. MiXCR, run by TCRdb on the multiplex PCR reads, gives a single entry per CDR3 protein. This table holds 66,000 or so distinct CDR3 sequences, less than 45% found once. This clonotype was recorded at least ten times. This sequence joins TRBV6-2 or TRBV6-3 and TRBJ1-2; D is unclear. The TCR originated in a female donor with breast cancer. Some clones in this sample may be carry-over from other donors' samples. Sequencing input: breast tumor tissue. The CDR3 spells CASSPQGREYGYTF. The CDR3 DNA sequence: TGTGCCAGCAGCCCCCAAGGTCGGGAGTATGGCTACACCTTC.